This record concerns one T cell receptor (beta chain) sequence. Its specificity is not known. The data were obtained in a study of early T cells in non-severe SARS-CoV-2 infection. Across the study: Chains were unpaired, as sequencing was done on bulk RNA from unsorted whole blood.

The germline gives CDR1 MNHEY, CDR2 SVGEGT. The CDR3 has 15 amino acids. Trimming stripped 6 bases from V and 0 bases from J, with 15 bases between. Study-wide findings and caveats: Database matching using VDJdb favored anti-spike CD8 responses, with private and CD4 specificities left missing.

Unique molecular identifier tags were affixed to discrete cDNA molecules. One entry per CDR3 protein results from TCRdb running MiXCR on the 5' RACE reads. The data show about 28,000 distinct CDR3 sequences, with approximately 6.6% seen just once and about 32% held by the top ten. The V gene is TRBV6-2 or TRBV6-3, the J gene TRBJ2-7; tentative D call: TRBD2 (6 bases). This receptor was taken from an adult who was a healthcare worker with PCR-confirmed SARS-CoV-2 infection or an uninfected control (not recorded which). The sample in question was whole blood, obtained at baseline. As DNA, the CDR3 is TGTGCCAGCAGACTCGGCCGGGACTCCTCCTACGAGCAGTACTTC. The encoded protein is CASRLGRDSSYEQYF.